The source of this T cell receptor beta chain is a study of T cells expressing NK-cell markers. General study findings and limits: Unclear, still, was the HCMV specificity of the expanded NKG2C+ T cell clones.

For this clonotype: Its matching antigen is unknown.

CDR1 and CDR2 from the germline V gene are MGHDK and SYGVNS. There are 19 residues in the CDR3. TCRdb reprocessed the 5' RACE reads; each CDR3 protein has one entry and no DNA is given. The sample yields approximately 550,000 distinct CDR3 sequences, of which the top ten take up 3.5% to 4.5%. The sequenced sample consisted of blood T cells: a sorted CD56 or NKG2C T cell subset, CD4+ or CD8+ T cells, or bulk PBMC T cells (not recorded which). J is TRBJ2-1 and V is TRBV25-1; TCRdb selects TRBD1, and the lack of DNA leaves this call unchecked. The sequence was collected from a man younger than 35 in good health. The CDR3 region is CASSETGLGKSGSYNEQFF.